The next 18 T cell receptor beta chains were all read from a single sample in a study of CD8 T cells in ankylosing spondylitis. MiXCR was run by TCRdb on the 5' RACE reads, yielding one entry per CDR3 protein. The table shows 250,000 or so distinct CDR3 sequences, with under 20% occurring only once. Sequences were obtained from blood, either unsorted or a sorted T cell fraction (not recorded which). Source of these receptors: a male donor with ankylosing spondylitis or in good health (not recorded which).

The chain combines TRBV24-1 with TRBJ2-5; D is tentatively TRBD1 or TRBD2 (6 bases each). The CDR3 spans 15 residues. V was shortened by 2 bases and J by 5 bases, with 14 bases between the two germline ends. From germline, CDR1 is KGHDR and CDR2 SFDVKD. In DNA form, the CDR3 reads TGTGCCACCAGTGATTCCGGGGGCCGGGGTGAGACCCAGTACTTC. Encoded protein: CATSDSGGRGETQYF.

This clonotype was detected ten times or more. The rearrangement links TRBV6-1 to TRBJ2-2; 7 nucleotides align to TRBD1. Germline V gives CDR1 MNHNS, CDR2 SASEGT. Losses at the gene ends were 6 bases for V and 4 bases for J; bases not matched to a gene: 8. CDR3 length: 15 amino acids. CDR3 in DNA: TGTGCCAGCAGCCGTACAGGGGTTCTCACCGGGGAGCTGTTTTTT. Protein product: CASSRTGVLTGELFF.

The chain uses TRBV12-3 or TRBV12-4 and TRBJ2-1; no clear D gene. Trimming left V 2 bases short and J 5 bases short, with 7 bases between. The CDR3 contains 13 residues. The CDR3 here is CASSLSVDNEQFF. CDR3 sequence (DNA): TGTGCCAGCAGTTTATCGGTGGACAATGAGCAGTTCTTC.

The chain is built from TRBV27 and TRBJ1-6; no clear D. This CDR3 has 13 residues. Germline lookup yields CDR1 MNHEY and CDR2 SMNVEV (reference sequence). Trimming cost V 4 bases and J 8 bases, with 9 bases left between them. DNA for the CDR3: TGTGCCAGCAGTTATACGGAAGATTCACCCCTCCACTTT. As protein: CASSYTEDSPLHF.

This clonotype was counted only a few times. The gene calls are TRBV4-2 and TRBJ2-5; no definite D call. The CDR3 covers 16 residues. Trimming cost V 0 bases and J 4 bases, with 15 bases left between them. Germline CDR1 LGHNA, CDR2 YNFKEQ. The CDR3 DNA follows: TGTGCCAGCAGCCAAGATCTCTTCACAGCAAGAGAGACCCAGTACTTC. Protein sequence: CASSQDLFTARETQYF.

J is TRBJ1-1 and V is TRBV4-1; 8 bases line up with TRBD1. The CDR3 is 14 residues long. Germline values: CDR1 MGHRA, CDR2 YSYEKL. Trimming removed 3 bases from V and 7 bases from J; junction bases left unmatched: 7. The CDR3 DNA is TGCGCCAGCAGCCACCCGGACAGGGTCGGTGAAGCTTTCTTT. It yields the protein CASSHPDRVGEAFF.

This chain uses TRBV5-6 with TRBJ2-1, with D possibly TRBD2 on 6 matching bases. CDR3 length: 15 amino acids. Per germline, CDR1 SGHDT and CDR2 YYEEEE. The V and J ends lost 6 bases and 7 bases respectively, with 20 bases between them. In DNA, the CDR3 is TGTGCCAGCACCCGGGCGGGACTGAGAGGGAATGAGCAGTTCTTC. Its protein is CASTRAGLRGNEQFF.

V and J are TRBV12-3 or TRBV12-4 and TRBJ1-1; possibly TRBD1 for D (5 bases). V was pared by 3 bases and J by 6 bases, with 8 bases between. The length of the CDR3 is 12 residues. The CDR3 protein is CASSFGAAEAFF. DNA for the CDR3: TGTGCCAGCAGTTTTGGGGCGGCTGAAGCTTTCTTT.

Only a few counts were recorded for this clonotype. This chain links TRBV10-3 with TRBJ2-5, with TRBD2 matching 9 bases. The germline gives CDR1 ENHRY, CDR2 SYGVKD. V shed 0 bases, J shed 7 bases, and the junction held 3 bases outside the gene matches. CDR3 size: 14 residues. CDR3 amino acids: CAISESSGRSTQYF. For the CDR3, the DNA is TGTGCCATCAGTGAGTCCAGCGGGAGGTCGACCCAGTACTTC.

The rearrangement links TRBV7-9 to TRBJ1-1; 9 nucleotides agree with TRBD1. Per the germline V gene, CDR1 is SEHNR and CDR2 is FQNEAQ (reference sequence). After removal of 4 bases from V and 4 bases from J, the junction contained 7 bases not matched to a gene. This CDR3 has 15 residues. The CDR3: CASSSGTGLATEAFF. CDR3 DNA: TGTGCCAGCAGCTCCGGGACAGGGTTAGCCACTGAAGCTTTCTTT.

This clonotype has ten or more counts. This sequence joins TRBV5-1 and TRBJ2-7, with 7 positions matching TRBD1. Germline V lookup: CDR1 SGHRS, CDR2 YFSETQ. The CDR3 runs to 15 residues. The J segment lost 4 bases and the V segment lost 3 bases, leaving 10 bases of the junction unmatched. In nucleotides, the CDR3 is TGCGCCAGCAGCTCTCAACAGGGGACCAAATACGAGCAGTACTTC. It encodes CASSSQQGTKYEQYF.

Only one count was recorded for this clonotype. The chain links TRBV29-1 to TRBJ2-7; unclear D gene. Germline V gene sequence: CDR1 SQVTM, CDR2 ANQGSEA. This CDR3 is built from 13 residues. With 7 bases removed from V and 3 bases from J, the gap between germline ends came to 16 bases. CDR3 sequence reads: CSARIFGNYEQYF. The DNA for the CDR3 is TGCAGCGCCCGCATTTTTGGGAACTACGAGCAGTACTTC.

The chain combines TRBV29-1 with TRBJ2-3; D unresolved. In germline, CDR1 is SQVTM, CDR2 ANQGSEA. V lost 5 bases to trimming and J lost 7 bases, with 13 bases between them. This CDR3 region has 12 residues. CDR3 nucleotides: TGCAGCGTTTTGGACCTCCGCAATACGCAGTATTTT. Its translation: CSVLDLRNTQYF.

V usage is TRBV29-1 and J usage is TRBJ2-7, with 9 bases identical to TRBD2. Per germline, CDR1 SQVTM and CDR2 ANQGSEA. Trimming took 6 bases from V and 3 from J; bases not matched to a gene: 6. The CDR3 is 13 amino acids. CDR3: CSVTETSGYEQYF. In nucleotides, the CDR3 is TGCAGCGTCACGGAGACTAGCGGCTACGAGCAGTACTTC.

The V and J genes are TRBV4-2 and TRBJ2-7; possibly TRBD2 for D (6 bases). Trimming took 1 base from V and 4 from J, leaving 11 bases between them. CDR1 is LGHNA, CDR2 YNFKEQ, per germline. The CDR3 is made up of 14 amino acids. CDR3 in DNA: TGTGCCAGCAGCCAAGTTTCGGAGGGTTACGAGCAGTACTTC. It encodes CASSQVSEGYEQYF.

The J gene is TRBJ2-7, the V gene TRBV29-1; no definite D call. The CDR3 length is 13 residues. V lost 7 bases, J lost 6 bases, and 19 bases lay in between. Germline-derived CDR1 and CDR2 are SQVTM and ANQGSEA. CDR3 sequence: CSAPMLGSSEQYF. The CDR3 DNA sequence: TGCAGCGCCCCTATGCTCGGTTCTAGCGAGCAGTACTTC.

The J gene is TRBJ2-7, the V gene TRBV12-3 or TRBV12-4; D unresolved. CDR3 length: 13 amino acids. Trimming left V 1 base short and J 9 bases short, with 13 bases between. CDR3 in DNA: TGTGCCAGCAGTTTAGGGACCCCCGGCGGGCAGTACTTC. This codes for CASSLGTPGGQYF.

The rearrangement uses TRBV6-5 and TRBJ1-1, with TRBD1 matching 7 bases. CDR1 MNHEY and CDR2 SVGAGI come from the germline V gene. This CDR3 is built from 12 residues. The trim removed 6 bases at V and 5 bases at J, leaving 3 bases unmatched. The CDR3 DNA is TGTGCCAGCAGCTTACAGGGGACTGAAGCTTTCTTT. Amino acids: CASSLQGTEAFF.